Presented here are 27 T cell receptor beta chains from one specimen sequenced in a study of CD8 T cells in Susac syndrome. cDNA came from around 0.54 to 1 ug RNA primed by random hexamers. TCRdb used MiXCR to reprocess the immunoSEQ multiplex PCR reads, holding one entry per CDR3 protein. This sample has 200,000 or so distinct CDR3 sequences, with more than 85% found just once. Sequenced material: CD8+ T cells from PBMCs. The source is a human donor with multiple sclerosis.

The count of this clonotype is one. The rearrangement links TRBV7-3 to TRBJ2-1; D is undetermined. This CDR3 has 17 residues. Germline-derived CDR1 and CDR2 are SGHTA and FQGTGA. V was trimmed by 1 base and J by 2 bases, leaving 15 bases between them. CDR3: CASSLNPQLAPYNEQFF. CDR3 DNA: TGTGCCAGCAGCTTAAACCCTCAACTGGCTCCCTACAATGAGCAGTTCTTC.

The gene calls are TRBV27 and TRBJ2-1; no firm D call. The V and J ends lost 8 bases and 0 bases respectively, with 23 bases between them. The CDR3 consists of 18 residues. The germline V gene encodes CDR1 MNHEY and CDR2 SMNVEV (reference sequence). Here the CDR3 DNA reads TGTGCCAGCGTCCTCGGCTCCTATGGGCCAAACTCCTACAATGAGCAGTTCTTC. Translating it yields CASVLGSYGPNSYNEQFF.

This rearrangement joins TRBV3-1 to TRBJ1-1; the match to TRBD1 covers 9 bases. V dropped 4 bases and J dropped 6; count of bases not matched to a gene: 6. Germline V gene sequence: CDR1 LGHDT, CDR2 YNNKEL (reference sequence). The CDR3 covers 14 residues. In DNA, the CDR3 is TGTGCCAGCAGCCGCCACAGGGGGCATGCTGAAGCTTTCTTT. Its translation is CASSRHRGHAEAFF.

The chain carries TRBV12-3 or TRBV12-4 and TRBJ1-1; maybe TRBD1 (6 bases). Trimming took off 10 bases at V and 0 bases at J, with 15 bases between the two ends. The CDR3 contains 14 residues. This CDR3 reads CATKQGQMNTEAFF. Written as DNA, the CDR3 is TGTGCCACTAAACAGGGTCAAATGAACACTGAAGCTTTCTTT.

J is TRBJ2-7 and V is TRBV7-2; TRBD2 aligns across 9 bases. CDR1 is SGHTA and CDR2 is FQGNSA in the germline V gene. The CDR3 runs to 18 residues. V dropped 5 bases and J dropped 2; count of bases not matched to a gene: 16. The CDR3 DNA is TGTGCCAGCAGCCCTTATGGGCATTCTAGCGGGATTACCTACGAGCAGTACTTC. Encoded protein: CASSPYGHSSGITYEQYF.

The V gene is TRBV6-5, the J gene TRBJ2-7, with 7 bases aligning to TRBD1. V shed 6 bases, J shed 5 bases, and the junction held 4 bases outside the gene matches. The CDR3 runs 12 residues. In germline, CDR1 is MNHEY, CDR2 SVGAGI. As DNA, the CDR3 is TGTGCCAGCAGGACAGGGTCCCACGAGCAGTACTTC. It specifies CASRTGSHEQYF.

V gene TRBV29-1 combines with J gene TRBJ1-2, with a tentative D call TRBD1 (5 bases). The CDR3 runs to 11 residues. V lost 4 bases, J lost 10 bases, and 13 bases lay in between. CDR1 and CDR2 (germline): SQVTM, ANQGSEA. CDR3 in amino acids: CSVGRDPYYTF. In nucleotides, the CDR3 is TGCAGCGTTGGAAGGGACCCCTACTACACCTTC. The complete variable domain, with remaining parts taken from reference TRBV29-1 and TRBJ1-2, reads SAVISQKPSRDICQRGTSLTIQCQVDSQVTMMFWYRQQPGQSLTLIATANQGSEATYESGFVIDKFPISRPNLTFSTLTVSNMSPEDSSIYLCSVGRDPYYTFGSGTRLTVV.

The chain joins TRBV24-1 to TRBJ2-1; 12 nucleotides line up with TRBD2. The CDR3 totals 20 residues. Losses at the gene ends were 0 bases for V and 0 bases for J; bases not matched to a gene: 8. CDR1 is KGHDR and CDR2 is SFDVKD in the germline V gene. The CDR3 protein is CATSDLSLAGGPSSYNEQFF. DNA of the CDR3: TGTGCCACCAGTGATTTGAGTCTAGCGGGGGGGCCGAGCTCCTACAATGAGCAGTTCTTC.

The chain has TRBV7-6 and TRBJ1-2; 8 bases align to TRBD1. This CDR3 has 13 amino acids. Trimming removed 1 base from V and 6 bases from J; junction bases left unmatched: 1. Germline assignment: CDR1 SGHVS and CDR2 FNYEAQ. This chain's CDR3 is CASSLGTGNGYTF. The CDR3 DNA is TGTGCCAGCAGCTTAGGGACAGGGAATGGCTACACCTTC.

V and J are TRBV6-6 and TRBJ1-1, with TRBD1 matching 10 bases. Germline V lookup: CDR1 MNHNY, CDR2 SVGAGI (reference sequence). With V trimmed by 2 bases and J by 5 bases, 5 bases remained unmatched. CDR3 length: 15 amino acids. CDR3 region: CASSYLDRGGTEAFF. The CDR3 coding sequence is TGTGCCAGCAGTTACCTGGACAGGGGGGGGACTGAAGCTTTCTTT.

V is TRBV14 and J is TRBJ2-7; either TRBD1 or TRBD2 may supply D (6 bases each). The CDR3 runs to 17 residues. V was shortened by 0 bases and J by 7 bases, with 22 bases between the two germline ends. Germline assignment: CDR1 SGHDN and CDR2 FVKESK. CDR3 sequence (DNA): TGTGCCAGCAGCCAAGACGTCGTGACAGGTTCGGGAGATGAGCAGTACTTC. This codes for CASSQDVVTGSGDEQYF.

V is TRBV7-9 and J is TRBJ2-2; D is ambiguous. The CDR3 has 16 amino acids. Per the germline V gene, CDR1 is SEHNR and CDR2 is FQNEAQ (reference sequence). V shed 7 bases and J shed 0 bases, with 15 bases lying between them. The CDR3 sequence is CASTSTRVTNTGELFF. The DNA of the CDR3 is TGTGCCAGCACCAGTACCCGGGTTACGAACACCGGGGAGCTGTTTTTT.

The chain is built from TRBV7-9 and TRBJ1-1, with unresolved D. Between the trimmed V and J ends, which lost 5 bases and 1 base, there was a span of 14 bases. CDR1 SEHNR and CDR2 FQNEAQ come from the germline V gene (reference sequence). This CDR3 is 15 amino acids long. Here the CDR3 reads CASSLRAGKNTEAFF. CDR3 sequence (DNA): TGTGCCAGCAGCCTCCGGGCCGGGAAGAACACTGAAGCTTTCTTT.

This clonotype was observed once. CDR3 sequence (DNA): TGTGCCAGCAGCGTAGTAGATCGAGGCATTCAGTACTTC. Encoded protein: CASSVVDRGIQYF. V gene TRBV9 combines with J gene TRBJ2-4; D is undetermined. In germline, CDR1 is SGDLS, CDR2 YYNGEE. The CDR3 contains 13 residues. V was cut by 0 bases and J by 9 bases, with 10 bases left in between.

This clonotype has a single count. The CDR3 DNA sequence: TGCGCCAGCAGCCAAGGTTACGGACGGCGAGCTAACTATGGCTACACCTTC. Encoded protein: CASSQGYGRRANYGYTF. The V gene is TRBV4-1, the J gene TRBJ1-2; no clear D. This CDR3 spans 17 amino acids. The V end lost 1 base, the J end lost 0 bases, and 15 bases lay between the germline ends. The germline V gene encodes CDR1 MGHRA and CDR2 YSYEKL.

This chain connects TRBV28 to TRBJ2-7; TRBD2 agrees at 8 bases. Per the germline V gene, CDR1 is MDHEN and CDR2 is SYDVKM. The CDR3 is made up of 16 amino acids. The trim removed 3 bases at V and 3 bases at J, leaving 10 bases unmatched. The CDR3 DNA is TGTGCCAGCAGTTTTAGTTGGACTAGCTACTTCTACGAGCAGTACTTC. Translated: CASSFSWTSYFYEQYF. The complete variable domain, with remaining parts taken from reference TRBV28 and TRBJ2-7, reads DVKVTQSSRYLVKRTGEKVFLECVQDMDHENMFWYRQDPGLGLRLIYFSYDVKMKEKGDIPEGYSVSREKKERFSLILESASTNQTSMYLCASSFSWTSYFYEQYFGPGTRLTVT.

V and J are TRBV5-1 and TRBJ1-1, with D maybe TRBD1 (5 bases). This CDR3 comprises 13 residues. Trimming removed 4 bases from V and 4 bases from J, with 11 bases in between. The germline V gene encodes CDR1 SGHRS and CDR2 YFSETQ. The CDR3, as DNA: TGCGCCAGCAGCCCCGGGGCTGGCACTGAAGCTTTCTTT. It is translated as CASSPGAGTEAFF.

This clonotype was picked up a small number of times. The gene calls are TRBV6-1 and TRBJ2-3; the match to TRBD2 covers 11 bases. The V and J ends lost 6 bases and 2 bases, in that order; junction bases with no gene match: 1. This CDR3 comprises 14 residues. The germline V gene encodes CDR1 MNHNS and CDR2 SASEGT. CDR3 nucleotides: TGTGCCAGCAGGGGACTAGCGGACACAGATACGCAGTATTTT. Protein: CASRGLADTDTQYF.

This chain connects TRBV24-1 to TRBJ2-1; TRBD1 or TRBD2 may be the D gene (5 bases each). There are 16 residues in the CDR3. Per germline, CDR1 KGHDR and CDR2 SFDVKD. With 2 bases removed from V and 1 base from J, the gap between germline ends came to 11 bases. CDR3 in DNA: TGTGCCACCAGTGATTCGGGACGGGGATCCTACAATGAGCAGTTCTTC. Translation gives CATSDSGRGSYNEQFF.

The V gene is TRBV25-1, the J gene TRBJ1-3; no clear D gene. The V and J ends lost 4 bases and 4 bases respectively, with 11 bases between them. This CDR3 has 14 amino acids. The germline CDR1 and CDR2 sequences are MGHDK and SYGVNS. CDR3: CASSAIPTGNTIYF. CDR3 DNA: TGTGCCAGCAGTGCGATTCCGACAGGAAACACCATATATTTT.

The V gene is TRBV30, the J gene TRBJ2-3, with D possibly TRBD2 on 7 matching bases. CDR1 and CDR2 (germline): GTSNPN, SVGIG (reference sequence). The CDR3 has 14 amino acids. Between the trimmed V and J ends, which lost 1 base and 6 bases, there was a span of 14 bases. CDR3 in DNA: TGTGCCTGGAGTGACCTAGGGGGAGGGGATACGCAGTATTTT. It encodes CAWSDLGGGDTQYF.

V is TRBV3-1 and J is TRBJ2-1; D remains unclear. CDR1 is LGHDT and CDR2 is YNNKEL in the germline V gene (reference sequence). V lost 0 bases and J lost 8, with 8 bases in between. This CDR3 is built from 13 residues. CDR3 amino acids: CASSQDGVDEQFF. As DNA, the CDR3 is TGTGCCAGCAGCCAAGATGGGGTGGATGAGCAGTTCTTC.

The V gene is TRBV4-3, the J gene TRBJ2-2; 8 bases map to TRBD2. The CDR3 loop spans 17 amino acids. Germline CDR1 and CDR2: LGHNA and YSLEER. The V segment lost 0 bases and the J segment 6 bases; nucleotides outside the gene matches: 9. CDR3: CASSQDWSGSNPGELFF. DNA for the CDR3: TGCGCCAGCAGCCAAGACTGGAGCGGGAGTAACCCCGGGGAGCTGTTTTTT.

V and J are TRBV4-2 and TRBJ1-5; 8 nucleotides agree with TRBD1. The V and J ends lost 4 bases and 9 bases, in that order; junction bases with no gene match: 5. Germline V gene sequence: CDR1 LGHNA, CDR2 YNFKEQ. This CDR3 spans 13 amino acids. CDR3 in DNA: TGTGCCAGCAGCCTAGACAGGGGTTCGCCCCAGCATTTT. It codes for CASSLDRGSPQHF.

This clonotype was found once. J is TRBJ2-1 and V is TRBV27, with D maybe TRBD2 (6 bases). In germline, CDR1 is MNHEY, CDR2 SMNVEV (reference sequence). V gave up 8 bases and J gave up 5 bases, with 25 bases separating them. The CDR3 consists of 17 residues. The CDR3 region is CASSSFSEGRGHNEQFF. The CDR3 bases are TGTGCCAGCTCGTCTTTTTCGGAGGGGCGCGGCCACAATGAGCAGTTCTTC.

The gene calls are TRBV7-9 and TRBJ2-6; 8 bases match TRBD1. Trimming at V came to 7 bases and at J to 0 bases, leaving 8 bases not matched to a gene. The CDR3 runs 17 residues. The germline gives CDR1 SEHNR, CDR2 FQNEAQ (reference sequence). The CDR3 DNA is TGTGCCAGCAACGGACAGGGTGCTTTCTCTGGGGCCAACGTCCTGACTTTC. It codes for CASNGQGAFSGANVLTF.

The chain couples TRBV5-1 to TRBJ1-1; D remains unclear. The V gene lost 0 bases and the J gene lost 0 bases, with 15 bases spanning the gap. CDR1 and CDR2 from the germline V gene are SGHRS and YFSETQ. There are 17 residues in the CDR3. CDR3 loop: CASSLAGVRTLNTEAFF. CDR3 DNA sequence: TGCGCCAGCAGCTTGGCCGGGGTCCGAACCTTGAACACTGAAGCTTTCTTT.